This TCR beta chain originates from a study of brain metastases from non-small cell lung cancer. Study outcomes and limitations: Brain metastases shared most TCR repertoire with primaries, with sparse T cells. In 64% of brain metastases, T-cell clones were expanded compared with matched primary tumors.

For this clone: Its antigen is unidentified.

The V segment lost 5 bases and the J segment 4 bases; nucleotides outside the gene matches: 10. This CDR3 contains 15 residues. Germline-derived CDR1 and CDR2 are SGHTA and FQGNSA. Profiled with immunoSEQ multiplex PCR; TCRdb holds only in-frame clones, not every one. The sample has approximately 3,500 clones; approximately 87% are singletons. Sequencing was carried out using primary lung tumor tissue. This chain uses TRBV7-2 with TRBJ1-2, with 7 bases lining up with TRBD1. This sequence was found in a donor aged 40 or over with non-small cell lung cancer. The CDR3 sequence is CASSPYRDRFYGYTF. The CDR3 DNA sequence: TGTGCCAGCAGCCCCTACCGGGACAGATTCTATGGCTACACCTTC.